This entry concerns a single TCR beta chain. Its antigen is unidentified. Trimming took off 8 bases at V and 5 bases at J, with 18 bases between the two ends. Germline CDR1 is SEHNR and CDR2 is FQNEAQ (reference sequence). The CDR3 length is 15 residues. These data belong to a study of cytomegalovirus exposure and HLA in healthy donors. Overall study results and limits: Segments of the TCR beta V type were, in most cases, productive about 87% or about 30% of the time in an earlier analysis. For most subjects, TCR beta sequences were reported to predict HLA-A and HLA-B alleles with accuracy. In vitro assays verified that a few CMV-associated chains recognized CMV antigens specifically.

PCR involved 60 Vbeta and 13 Jbeta primers. Repertoires were generated with immunoSEQ multiplex PCR, while TCRdb's copy carries only in-frame clones and drops some. There are roughly 240,000 clones in the sample; 82% occur only once, and over 5% lies in the top ten. The clonotype comes from a woman aged 40 to 50 in good health and CMV-seropositive. This sequence joins TRBV7-9 and TRBJ1-4; no reliable D call. Source material: PBMCs. The CDR3 DNA reads as TGTGCCAGCGGCCGGGATATGCAGACGAATGAAAAACTGTTTTTT. Translating it yields CASGRDMQTNEKLFF. The full variable domain, rest sourced from reference TRBV7-9 and TRBJ1-4, is DTGVSQNPRHKITKRGQNVTFRCDPISEHNRLYWYRQTLGQGPEFLTYFQNEAQLEKSRLLSDRFSAERPKGSFSTLEIQRTEQGDSAMYLCASGRDMQTNEKLFFGSGTQLSVL.